Listed below are T cell receptor beta chains from one sample, sequenced in a study of response to subunit inactivated influenza vaccine. Using its own MiXCR run on the RT-PCR reads, TCRdb lists one record per CDR3 protein. The table has around 580,000 distinct CDR3 sequences, approximately 14% seen once. Specimen: PBMCs from blood, collected 11 to 12 days after vaccination. Receptor source: a man between 50 and 59 years old who received an inactivated influenza vaccine. Both conserved end residues are part of each CDR3. A D gene is named only where the DNA matches it firmly. Clone size, where shown, is once, few, many, or a class for clones that have expanded.

clone size	V gene	J gene	D gene	CDR3 protein	CDR3 DNA
few	TRBV7-2	TRBJ1-2	NA	CASSWGAGTLSYGYTF	TGTGCCAGCAGCTGGGGGGCAGGAACTCTGTCCTATGGCTACACCTTC
NA	TRBV14	TRBJ2-3	TRBD2	CASSQGGWTRSDTQYF	TGTGCCAGCAGCCAAGGCGGCTGGACTAGATCAGATACGCAGTATTTT
few	TRBV10-3	TRBJ2-7	TRBD2	CAISESQAGVAEQYF	TGTGCCATCAGTGAATCGCAAGCGGGAGTGGCCGAGCAGTACTTC
NA	TRBV28	TRBJ2-1	TRBD2	CASRATSGRDHEQFF	TGTGCCAGCAGGGCGACTAGCGGGAGGGATCATGAGCAGTTCTTC
few	TRBV24-1	TRBJ1-5	NA	CATSDSSGGEQPQHF	TGTGCCACCAGTGATTCGTCGGGAGGGGAGCAGCCCCAGCATTTT
few	TRBV9	TRBJ1-1	NA	CASSVLMNTEAFF	TGTGCCAGCAGCGTGCTCATGAACACTGAAGCTTTCTTT
few	TRBV12-3/TRBV12-4	TRBJ2-3	TRBD2	CASKEPSSGGAADTQYF	TGTGCCAGCAAAGAGCCGTCGAGCGGGGGGGCCGCAGATACGCAGTATTTT
few	TRBV29-1	TRBJ1-5	NA	CSGGDSNQPQHF	TGCAGCGGAGGGGACAGCAATCAGCCCCAGCATTTT
few	TRBV12-2	TRBJ1-1	NA	CASRSGDTEAFF	TGTGCAAGTCGCTCGGGGGACACTGAAGCTTTCTTT
NA	TRBV15	TRBJ2-2	NA	CATSRQNTGELLF	TGTGCCACCAGCAGGCAAAACACCGGGGAGCTGCTTTTT
many	TRBV2	TRBJ2-4	TRBD1	CAGGQGENIQYF	TGTGCCGGCGGACAGGGTGAGAACATTCAGTACTTC
many	TRBV5-4	TRBJ2-5	NA	CASSLLGTPPQETQYF	TGTGCCAGCAGCTTGCTTGGGACTCCGCCACAAGAGACCCAGTACTTC
few	TRBV4-2	TRBJ2-5	TRBD2	CASSQGLAGVETQYF	TGTGCCAGCAGCCAAGGACTAGCGGGGGTGGAGACCCAGTACTTC
many	TRBV27	TRBJ2-7	NA	CASRRAGLYEQYF	TGTGCCAGCCGGAGGGCAGGGTTATACGAGCAGTACTTC
few	TRBV3-1	TRBJ1-1	TRBD1	CASTLGDSMNTEAFF	TGTGCCAGCACCTTAGGGGACAGCATGAACACTGAAGCTTTCTTT
few	TRBV29-1	TRBJ2-7	NA	CSVGLWSSYEQYF	TGCAGCGTTGGTCTCTGGAGCTCCTACGAGCAGTACTTC